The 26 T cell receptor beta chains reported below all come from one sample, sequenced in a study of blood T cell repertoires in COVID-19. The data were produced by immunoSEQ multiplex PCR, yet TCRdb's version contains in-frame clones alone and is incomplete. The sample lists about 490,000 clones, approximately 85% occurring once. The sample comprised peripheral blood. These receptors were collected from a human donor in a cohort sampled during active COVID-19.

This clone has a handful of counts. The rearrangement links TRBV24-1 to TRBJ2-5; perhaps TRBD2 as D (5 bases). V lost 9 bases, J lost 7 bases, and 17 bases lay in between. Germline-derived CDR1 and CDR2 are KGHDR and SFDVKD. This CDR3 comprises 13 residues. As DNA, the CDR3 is TGTGCCACCGAGACTACAACCGTTTCGACCCAGTACTTC. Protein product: CATETTTVSTQYF.

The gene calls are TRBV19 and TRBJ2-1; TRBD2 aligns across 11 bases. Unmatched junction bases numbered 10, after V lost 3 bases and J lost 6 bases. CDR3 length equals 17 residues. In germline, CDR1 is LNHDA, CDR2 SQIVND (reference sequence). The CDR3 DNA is TGTGCCAGTAGTATTGGGGTAGCGGGAGGGCCTACCAATGAGCAGTTCTTC. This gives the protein CASSIGVAGGPTNEQFF.

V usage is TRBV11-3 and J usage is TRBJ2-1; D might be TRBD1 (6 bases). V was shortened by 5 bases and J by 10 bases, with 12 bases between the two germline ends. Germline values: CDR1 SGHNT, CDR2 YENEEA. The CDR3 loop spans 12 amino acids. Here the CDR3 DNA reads TGTGCCAGCAGCCGGACCGGGACAGAGCAGTTCTTC. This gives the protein CASSRTGTEQFF.

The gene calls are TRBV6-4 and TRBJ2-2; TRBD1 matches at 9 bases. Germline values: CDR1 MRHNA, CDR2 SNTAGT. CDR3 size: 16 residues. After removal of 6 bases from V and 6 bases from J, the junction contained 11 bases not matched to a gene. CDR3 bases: TGTGCCAGCAGGCGAGGACAGGGGTCGGGCTCCGGGGAGCTGTTTTTT. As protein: CASRRGQGSGSGELFF.

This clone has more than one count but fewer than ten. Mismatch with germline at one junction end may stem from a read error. Written as DNA, the CDR3 is TGCTATAGTAGGGGGCGCAATCAGCCCCAGCATTTT. Its protein product is CYSRGRNQPQHF. This chain joins TRBV6-5 and TRBJ1-5; 7 positions match TRBD1. The CDR3 contains 12 residues. The germline gives CDR1 MNHEY, CDR2 SVGAGI.

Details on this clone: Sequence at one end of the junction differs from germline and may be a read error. The DNA of the CDR3 is TGTGCCAGCAGTCTAGCGGGCTCCCACAATGAGCAGTTCTTC. Residues: CASSLAGSHNEQFF. This chain connects TRBV28 to TRBJ2-1; 8 bases are a match to TRBD2. Germline assignment: CDR1 MDHEN and CDR2 SYDVKM. The CDR3 loop spans 14 amino acids.

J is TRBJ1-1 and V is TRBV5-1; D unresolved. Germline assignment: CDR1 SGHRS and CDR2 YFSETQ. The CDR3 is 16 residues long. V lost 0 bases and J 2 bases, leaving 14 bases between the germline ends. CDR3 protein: CASSLATGRFNTEAFF. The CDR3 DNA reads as TGCGCCAGCAGCTTGGCCACCGGGAGGTTTAACACTGAAGCTTTCTTT.

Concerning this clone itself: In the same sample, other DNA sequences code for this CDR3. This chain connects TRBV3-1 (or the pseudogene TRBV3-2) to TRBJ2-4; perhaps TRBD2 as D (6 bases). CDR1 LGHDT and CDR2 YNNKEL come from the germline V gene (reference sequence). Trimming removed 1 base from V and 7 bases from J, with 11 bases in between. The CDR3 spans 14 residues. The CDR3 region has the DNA TGTGCCAGCAGCCAAGTTGCCGGGGGTAACATTCAGTACTTC. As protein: CASSQVAGGNIQYF.

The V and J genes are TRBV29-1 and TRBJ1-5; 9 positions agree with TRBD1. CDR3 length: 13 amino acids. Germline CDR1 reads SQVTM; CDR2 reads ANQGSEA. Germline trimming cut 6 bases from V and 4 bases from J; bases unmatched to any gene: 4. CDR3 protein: CSVGQGRNQPQHF. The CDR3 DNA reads TGCAGCGTGGGACAGGGTCGGAATCAGCCCCAGCATTTT.

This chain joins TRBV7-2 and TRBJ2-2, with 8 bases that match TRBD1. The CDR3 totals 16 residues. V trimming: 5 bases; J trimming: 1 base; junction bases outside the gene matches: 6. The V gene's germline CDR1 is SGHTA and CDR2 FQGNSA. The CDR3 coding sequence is TGTGCCAGCAGCCCGTGGGGGACAGGGAACACCGGGGAGCTGTTTTTT. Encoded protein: CASSPWGTGNTGELFF. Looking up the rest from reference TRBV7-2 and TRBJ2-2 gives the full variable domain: GAGVSQSPSNKVTEKGKDVELRCDPISGHTALYWYRQSLGQGLEFLIYFQGNSAPDKSGLPSDRFSAERTGGSVSTLTIQRTQQEDSAVYLCASSPWGTGNTGELFFGEGSRLTVL.

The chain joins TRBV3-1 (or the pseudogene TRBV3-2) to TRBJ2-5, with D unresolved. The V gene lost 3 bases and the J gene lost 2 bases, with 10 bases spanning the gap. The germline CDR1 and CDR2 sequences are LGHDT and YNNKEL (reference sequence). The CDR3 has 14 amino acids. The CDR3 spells CASSHLALQETQYF. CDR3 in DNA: TGTGCCAGCAGCCACTTGGCTCTGCAAGAGACCCAGTACTTC.

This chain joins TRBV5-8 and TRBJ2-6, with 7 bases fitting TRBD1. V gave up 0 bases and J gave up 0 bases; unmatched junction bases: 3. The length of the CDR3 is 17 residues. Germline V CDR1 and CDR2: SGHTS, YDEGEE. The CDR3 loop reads CASSLVPGGSGANVLTF. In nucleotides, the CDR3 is TGTGCCAGCAGCTTGGTTCCAGGGGGCTCTGGGGCCAACGTCCTGACTTTC.

Here the CDR3 DNA reads TGCGCCAGCAGCCTTAGGACAGGGGAAGCGGGGGAGCTGTTTTTT. It yields the protein CASSLRTGEAGELFF. The chain uses TRBV5-1 and TRBJ2-2; 9 bases line up with TRBD1. Germline CDR1 reads SGHRS; CDR2 reads YFSETQ. V dropped 4 bases and J dropped 8; count of bases not matched to a gene: 9. The CDR3 sequence is 15 residues long.

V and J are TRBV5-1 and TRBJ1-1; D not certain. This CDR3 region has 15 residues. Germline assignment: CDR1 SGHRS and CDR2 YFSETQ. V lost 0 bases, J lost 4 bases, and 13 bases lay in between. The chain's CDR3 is CASSLGRGGVTEAFF. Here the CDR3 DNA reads TGCGCCAGCAGCTTGGGACGGGGAGGTGTCACTGAAGCTTTCTTT.

In nucleotides, the CDR3 is TGCGCCAGCAGCCAAGGGACAGCCAATACGCAGTATTTT. This codes for CASSQGTANTQYF. The chain links TRBV4-1 to TRBJ2-3, with D tentatively TRBD1 (6 bases). Germline V lookup: CDR1 MGHRA, CDR2 YSYEKL. The germline V and J ends were trimmed by 1 base and 7 bases, with 9 bases remaining between them. This CDR3 is built from 13 residues.

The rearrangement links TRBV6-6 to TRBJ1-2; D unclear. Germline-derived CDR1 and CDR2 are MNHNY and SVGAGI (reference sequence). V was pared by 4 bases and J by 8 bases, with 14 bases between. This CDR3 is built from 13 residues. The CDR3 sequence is CASSSGRERGYTF. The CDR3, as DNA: TGTGCCAGCAGTTCTGGACGGGAGAGAGGCTACACCTTC.

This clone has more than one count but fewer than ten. CDR3 bases: TGTGCCAGCAGCGATACAGGGAGCAATCAGCCCCAGCATTTT. This codes for CASSDTGSNQPQHF. The rearrangement joins TRBV6-5 to TRBJ1-5, with D perhaps TRBD1 (6 bases). The ends were cut back, 6 bases at V and 1 base at J, with 10 bases in the middle. This CDR3 contains 14 residues. CDR1 MNHEY and CDR2 SVGAGI come from the germline V gene.

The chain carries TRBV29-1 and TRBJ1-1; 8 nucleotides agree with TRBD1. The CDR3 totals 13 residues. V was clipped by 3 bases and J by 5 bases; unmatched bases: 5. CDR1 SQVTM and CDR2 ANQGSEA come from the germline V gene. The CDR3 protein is CSVDFRTGTEAFF. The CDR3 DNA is TGCAGCGTTGATTTTAGGACAGGGACTGAAGCTTTCTTT. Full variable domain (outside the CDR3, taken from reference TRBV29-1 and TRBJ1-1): SAVISQKPSRDICQRGTSLTIQCQVDSQVTMMFWYRQQPGQSLTLIATANQGSEATYESGFVIDKFPISRPNLTFSTLTVSNMSPEDSSIYLCSVDFRTGTEAFFGQGTRLTVV.

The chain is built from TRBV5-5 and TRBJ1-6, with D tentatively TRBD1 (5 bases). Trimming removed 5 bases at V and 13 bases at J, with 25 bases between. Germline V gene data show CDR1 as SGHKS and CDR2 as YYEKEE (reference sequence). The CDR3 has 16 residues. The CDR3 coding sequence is TGTGCCAGCAGTCGAACGGGACGGGACTCGGTGAGGCCCCTCCACTTT. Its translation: CASSRTGRDSVRPLHF.

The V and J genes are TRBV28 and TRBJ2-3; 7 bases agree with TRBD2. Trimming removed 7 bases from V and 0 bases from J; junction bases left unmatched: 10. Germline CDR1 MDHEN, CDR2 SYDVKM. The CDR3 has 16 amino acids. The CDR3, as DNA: TGTGCCAGCACCCAAGGCGGGGGAGGGAGCACAGATACGCAGTATTTT. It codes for CASTQGGGGSTDTQYF. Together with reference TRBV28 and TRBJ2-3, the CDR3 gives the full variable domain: DVKVTQSSRYLVKRTGEKVFLECVQDMDHENMFWYRQDPGLGLRLIYFSYDVKMKEKGDIPEGYSVSREKKERFSLILESASTNQTSMYLCASTQGGGGSTDTQYFGPGTRLTVL.

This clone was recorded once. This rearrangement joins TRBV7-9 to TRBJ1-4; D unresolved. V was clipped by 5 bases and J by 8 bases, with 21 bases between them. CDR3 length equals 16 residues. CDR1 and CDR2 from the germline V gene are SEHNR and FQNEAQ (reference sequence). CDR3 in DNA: TGTGCCAGCAGCCGAAACAACGCCATGCCAAGAGAAAAACTGTTTTTT. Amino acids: CASSRNNAMPREKLFF.

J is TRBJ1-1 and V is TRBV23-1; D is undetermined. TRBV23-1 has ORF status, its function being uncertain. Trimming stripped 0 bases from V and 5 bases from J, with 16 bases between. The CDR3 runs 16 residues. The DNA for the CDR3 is TGCGCCAGCAGTCAATCGATCAGACCAAGAGGGACTGAAGCTTTCTTT. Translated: CASSQSIRPRGTEAFF.

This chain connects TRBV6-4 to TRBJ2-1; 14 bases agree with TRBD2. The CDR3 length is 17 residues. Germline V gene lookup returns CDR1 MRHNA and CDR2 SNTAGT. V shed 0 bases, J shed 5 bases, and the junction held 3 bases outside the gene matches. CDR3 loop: CASSDSGLAGGHNEQFF. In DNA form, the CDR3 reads TGTGCCAGCAGTGACTCAGGACTAGCGGGAGGTCACAATGAGCAGTTCTTC.

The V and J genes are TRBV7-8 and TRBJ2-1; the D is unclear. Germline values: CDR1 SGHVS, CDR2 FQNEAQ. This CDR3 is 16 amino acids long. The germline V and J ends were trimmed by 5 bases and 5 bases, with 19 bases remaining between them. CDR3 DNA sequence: TGTGCCAGCAGCCCCTACTCGCGCCGCGAGGACAATGAGCAGTTCTTC. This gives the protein CASSPYSRREDNEQFF.

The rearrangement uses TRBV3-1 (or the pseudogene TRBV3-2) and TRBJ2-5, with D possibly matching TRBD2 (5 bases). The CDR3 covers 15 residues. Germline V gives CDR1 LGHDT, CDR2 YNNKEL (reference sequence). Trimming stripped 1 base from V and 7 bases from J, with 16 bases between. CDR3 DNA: TGTGCCAGCAGCCAAGCTGGCGGGCCCGAGGGGACCCAGTACTTC. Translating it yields CASSQAGGPEGTQYF.

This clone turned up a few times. CDR3 region: CAISETLTPNTEAFF. CDR3 coding DNA: TGTGCCATCAGTGAAACGTTGACACCGAACACTGAAGCTTTCTTT. The chain recombines TRBV10-3 with TRBJ1-1; no definite D call. The CDR3 has 15 residues. V was trimmed by 3 bases and J by 1 base, leaving 12 bases between them. Germline-derived CDR1 and CDR2 are ENHRY and SYGVKD.